This TCR beta chain emerged from a study of T-cell reconstitution after alpha-beta-depleted transplantation in children. Library preparation (for TCRbeta) was performed with unique molecular identifiers. TCRdb independently ran MiXCR on the PCR reads; one entry per CDR3 protein. This table has 360,000 or so distinct CDR3 sequences, around 21% appearing once. The CDR3 is made up of 15 amino acids. The V gene's germline CDR1 is SGHAT and CDR2 FQNNGV. V lost 5 bases and J 0 bases, leaving 13 bases between the germline ends. This specimen consisted of PBMCs from the stem cell graft donor, obtained from the stem cell graft. This TCR came from a human donor who donated a stem cell graft to a child with acute myeloid leukemia. The chain employs TRBV11-2 and TRBJ2-5; no reliable D call. The CDR3 protein is CASSPWDSYQETQYF. Written as DNA, the CDR3 is TGTGCCAGCAGCCCCTGGGATAGCTACCAAGAGACCCAGTACTTC.